This T cell receptor beta chain was retrieved from a study of early T cells in non-severe SARS-CoV-2 infection listed by TCRdb under 2021. In the study overall: Because TCR sequencing was done on bulk RNA from unsorted whole blood, the alpha and beta chains could not be paired. What the research found in general, with its limitations: VDJdb matching was skewed toward anti-spike CD8 responses and likely underestimated virus-specific expansions, missing private and CD4 specificities.

There are 16 amino acids in the CDR3, from cysteine to phenylalanine inclusive. CDR3 DNA is the only sequence kept; it has 48 bases, read in frame from the first base. For CDR1 and CDR2, the germline V gene lists SQVTM and ANQGSEA. Trimming removed 5 bases from V and 3 bases from J; the gene matches leave 14 bases unexplained. Receptors were amplified or captured by 5' RACE. The sequencer listed for this sample is NextSeq 500. To correct for sequencing error and PCR bias, the TCR library protocol tagged individual cDNA molecules with unique molecular identifiers. Sequencing covered both TCR alpha and beta chains, and within each sample the abundances of alpha and beta sequences were tightly co-correlated. The study's processing was this. Decombinator V4 was used to perform V gene, J gene and CDR3 annotation of TCR sequences. Expanded TCRs were defined as changing significantly between any two time points under a Poisson model with p below 0.0001. Abundances of TCRs were expressed as counts per million after normalisation to the total number of TCRs sequenced in each sample. TRAV1-2 paired with TRAJ12, TRAJ20 or TRAJ33 defined MAIT TCRs, while TRAV10 paired with TRAJ18 defined iNKT TCRs. A search of VDJdb, accessed on 1 November 2021, was run for TCRs annotated to CMV, EBV and SARS-CoV-2, with TCRs annotated for multiple antigens excluded. TCRdb redid the processing of the public reads, applying fastp at Q25 and MiXCR, and retained in-frame beta chains. Identical CDR3 protein sequences are pooled into one entry, listed with their most common genes and DNA. Clone size and V and J calls follow TCRdb, not the original study. The sample records 100,000 or so distinct CDR3 sequences, around 12% of which are singletons. The biggest ten clones account for 6% to 7.5% of the sample.

A case-control design nested within a healthcare worker cohort in London, UK, was used, with weekly nasopharyngeal swab PCR tests and blood sampling performed. Healthcare workers were enrolled in the week of the UK lockdown, from 23 to 31 March 2020, and were followed every week for up to roughly 16 weeks. This clonotype was seen repeatedly, ten times or more. Its antigen is not yet known. One base away there is no much larger clone; base qualities are not given. The chain employs TRBV29-1 and TRBJ2-3, and TRBD2 matches 7 of the central bases. The source of this sequence is an adult who was a healthcare worker with PCR-confirmed SARS-CoV-2 infection or an uninfected control (not recorded which). The source material was whole blood. The CDR3 sequence is CSVKGPREGRTDTQYF. Read as DNA, the sequence is TGCAGCGTTAAAGGCCCGAGGGAGGGGAGGACAGATACGCAGTATTTT.